This TCR beta chain was recovered during a study of OX40 agonist ivuxolimab in advanced cancers. Findings and caveats of the study: At doses 0.1 to 3.0 mg/kg, CD4+ and CD8+ clones expanded. The specificity for antigen of the expanded peripheral T cells was not determined.

The protocol was immunoSEQ multiplex PCR, while the TCRdb copy is restricted to in-frame clones and leaves out a portion. This sample yields tens of thousands of clones, of which about 82% are seen a single time; more than 0.9% belongs to the top ten. CDR1 and CDR2 (germline): SGHRS, YFSETQ. The CDR3 has 15 amino acids. Exclusion applied to patients with autoimmune disease history or systemic immunosuppression. Sampling times: baseline, cycle 4 day 1, cycle 7 day 1. This clone was counted a few times. Its matching antigen is unknown. This sequence was found in an adult with an advanced solid tumor such as melanoma, head and neck, liver or kidney cancer. This specimen consisted of CD4+ or CD8+ T cells sorted from blood, obtained in a trial of the OX40 agonist ivuxolimab. The chain joins TRBV5-1 to TRBJ1-6; D gene ambiguous. The DNA of the CDR3 is TGCGCTAACCAACCCACAACGGGCTGGTGGTCACCCCTCCACTTT. This translates into CANQPTTGWWSPLHF.